This T cell receptor beta chain was obtained from a study of a mutant IDH1 vaccine in newly diagnosed glioma. Sequencing used immunoSEQ multiplex PCR; TCRdb keeps in-frame clones, though not all of them. Of about 77,000 clones detected, 85% to 90% appear once; the ten largest clones hold roughly 0.78%. Time point specified: week 23, last vaccination. The investigators gave 300 ug of mutant IDH1 20-mer peptide in each vaccine dose, together with topical imiquimod. This CDR3 is 14 amino acids long. Trimming removed 4 bases at V and 4 bases at J, with 13 bases between. In germline, CDR1 is MNHNS, CDR2 SASEGT. Concerning this clone itself: Its matching antigen is unknown.

The rearrangement uses TRBV6-1 and TRBJ1-2, with D tentatively TRBD1 (6 bases). The sequencing used PBMCs, collected from a glioma patient whose treatment included an IDH1 peptide vaccine. This clonotype was sampled from a woman between 50 and 59 years old with glioma. Here the CDR3 DNA reads TGTGCCAGCAGTGGAGGACAGAGAACCTATGGCTACACCTTC. Protein product: CASSGGQRTYGYTF.